The 27 T cell receptor beta chains below were found in one sample sequenced in a study of blood T cell repertoires in COVID-19. Assay used: immunoSEQ multiplex PCR; TCRdb lists only in-frame clones, some missing. The sample gives about 120,000 clones, approximately 80% of which show up once; about an eighth is in the top ten. The specimen was peripheral blood. These receptors were collected from a man between 60 and 75 years old with acute or convalescent COVID-19.

The rearrangement uses TRBV25-1 and TRBJ1-1; 7 bases map to TRBD1. Germline assignment: CDR1 MGHDK and CDR2 SYGVNS. The CDR3 covers 14 residues. The V segment lost 6 bases and the J segment 0 bases; nucleotides outside the gene matches: 4. The CDR3 nucleotides are TGTGCCAGCAGCAAGACAGGGTTGAACACTGAAGCTTTCTTT. This gives the protein CASSKTGLNTEAFF.

The chain employs TRBV9 and TRBJ2-1, with TRBD2 matching over 8 bases. The V gene end was trimmed by 3 bases and the J gene end by 5 bases; junction bases not matched to a gene: 7. CDR3 length equals 15 residues. CDR1 and CDR2 from the germline V gene are SGDLS and YYNGEE. CDR3 nucleotide sequence: TGTGCCAGCAGCGAGAGCGGGAGTCCCAACAATGAGCAGTTCTTC. It yields the protein CASSESGSPNNEQFF.

The chain employs TRBV4-1 and TRBJ1-2; no clear D. V was clipped by 1 base and J by 1 base, with 7 bases between them. In germline, CDR1 is MGHRA, CDR2 YSYEKL. The CDR3 has 14 residues. Written as DNA, the CDR3 is TGCGCCAGCAGCCAAGCGGTTGGTAACTATGGCTACACCTTC. Residues: CASSQAVGNYGYTF.

This chain uses TRBV7-9 with TRBJ1-6, with a possible D match to TRBD1 (5 bases). The CDR3 is made up of 16 amino acids. Deletions cut 3 bases from V and 5 bases from J, with 14 bases between. Germline loops: CDR1 SEHNR, CDR2 FQNEAQ (reference sequence). In DNA, the CDR3 is TGTGCCAGCAGCTTCTGGGGGGAAGGCCATAATTCACCCCTCCACTTT. Its protein product is CASSFWGEGHNSPLHF.

This clone was detected once. V gene TRBV11-1 combines with J gene TRBJ2-5; 10 positions agree with TRBD1. Trimming cost V 5 bases and J 2 bases; bases outside gene matches: 2. Germline CDR1 is SGHAT and CDR2 is FQDESV (reference sequence). The CDR3 is made up of 14 amino acids. The CDR3, as DNA: TGTGCCAGCAGCCAGGGACAGGGGCAAGAGACCCAGTACTTC. This translates into CASSQGQGQETQYF.

The rearrangement joins TRBV27 to TRBJ2-3; the D gene is possibly TRBD2 (6 bases). Germline loops: CDR1 MNHEY, CDR2 SMNVEV (reference sequence). This CDR3 contains 18 residues. V gave up 0 bases and J gave up 3 bases, with 19 bases separating them. The CDR3 DNA follows: TGTGCCAGCAGTTTATCTTGGCGGGACCCTACGGCGACAGATACGCAGTATTTT. Translated: CASSLSWRDPTATDTQYF.

The chain recombines TRBV9 with TRBJ1-1; no firm D call. The CDR3 totals 12 residues. CDR1 is SGDLS, CDR2 YYNGEE, per germline. V shed 3 bases and J shed 8 bases, with 11 bases lying between them. This CDR3 is CASSATSPEAFF. The CDR3 DNA reads TGTGCCAGCAGCGCGACTTCACCGGAAGCTTTCTTT.

The V and J genes are TRBV28 and TRBJ1-4; 8 positions match TRBD1. V was pared by 5 bases and J by 8 bases, with 10 bases of the junction left unmatched. The germline V gene encodes CDR1 MDHEN and CDR2 SYDVKM. The CDR3 extends over 15 amino acids. The CDR3 here is CASSPQTGDWEKLFF. CDR3 bases: TGTGCCAGCAGTCCCCAGACAGGGGACTGGGAAAAACTGTTTTTT.

This clone was detected a few times. The V call is TRBV27, the J call TRBJ2-1, with 9 bases aligning to TRBD1. Trimming cost V 5 bases and J 7 bases; bases outside gene matches: 6. The germline gives CDR1 MNHEY, CDR2 SMNVEV (reference sequence). This CDR3 is 14 amino acids long. The CDR3 bases are TGTGCCAGCAGTCCGTACAGGGGGCGGAATGAGCAGTTCTTC. Residues: CASSPYRGRNEQFF.

This sequence joins TRBV9 and TRBJ2-5, with a weak D call TRBD2 (6 bases). This CDR3 has 15 residues. V was trimmed by 1 base and J by 1 base, leaving 11 bases between them. Germline V gene data show CDR1 as SGDLS and CDR2 as YYNGEE. CDR3 sequence: CASSVQTRSQETQYF. The DNA of the CDR3 is TGTGCCAGCAGCGTACAGACTAGGTCCCAAGAGACCCAGTACTTC.

This chain joins TRBV28 and TRBJ2-7; 8 nucleotides align to TRBD1. The junction had 10 bases not matched to a gene; V was cut back by 6 bases and J by 6 bases. The V gene's germline CDR1 is MDHEN and CDR2 SYDVKM. The CDR3 length is 14 residues. CDR3 region: CASRAPDRGAEQYF. The CDR3 DNA sequence: TGTGCCAGCAGAGCCCCTGACAGGGGTGCCGAGCAGTACTTC.

V and J are TRBV6-6 and TRBJ1-3; possible D gene TRBD1, 5 bases. V shed 2 bases and J shed 5 bases, with 10 bases lying between them. CDR1 MNHNY and CDR2 SVGAGI come from the germline V gene (reference sequence). The CDR3 contains 14 residues. The CDR3 DNA sequence: TGTGCCAGCAGTTACGACGGGGGTAGAAACACCATATATTTT. Its translation is CASSYDGGRNTIYF.

The chain recombines TRBV7-3 with TRBJ2-2; 8 nucleotides agree with TRBD2. This CDR3 is 15 amino acids long. The trim removed 5 bases at V and 5 bases at J, leaving 7 bases unmatched. Germline V CDR1 and CDR2: SGHTA, FQGTGA. The CDR3, as DNA: TGTGCCAGCAGCAGCCTAGCGGGCGTAACCGGGGAGCTGTTTTTT. Residues: CASSSLAGVTGELFF.

The chain employs TRBV6-6 and TRBJ1-2; TRBD1 matches at 7 bases. Germline values: CDR1 MNHNY, CDR2 SVGAGI (reference sequence). V shed 5 bases, J shed 0 bases, and the junction held 9 bases outside the gene matches. This CDR3 is 16 amino acids long. CDR3 in amino acids: CASSIDGTVANYGYTF. The CDR3 DNA reads TGTGCCAGCAGTATAGATGGGACAGTAGCTAACTATGGCTACACCTTC.

This chain connects TRBV27 to TRBJ2-1; 7 bases map to TRBD2. Germline V CDR1 and CDR2: MNHEY, SMNVEV (reference sequence). The CDR3 length is 15 residues. V dropped 3 bases and J dropped 4; count of bases not matched to a gene: 6. CDR3 region: CASSFKRDPYNEQFF. Here the CDR3 DNA reads TGTGCCAGCAGTTTCAAGCGGGACCCTTACAATGAGCAGTTCTTC.

This sequence joins TRBV5-1 and TRBJ1-2; D not resolved. The CDR3 is made up of 15 amino acids. V was cut by 4 bases and J by 4 bases, with 17 bases left in between. Germline CDR1 reads SGHRS; CDR2 reads YFSETQ. The CDR3: CASSPTGVPSYGYTF. The CDR3, as DNA: TGCGCCAGCAGCCCCACCGGGGTTCCTAGCTATGGCTACACCTTC.

A few counts support this clone. The rearrangement uses TRBV3-1 (or the pseudogene TRBV3-2) and TRBJ1-6, with 7 bases that match TRBD1. This CDR3 has 13 residues. Germline assignment: CDR1 LGHDT and CDR2 YNNKEL (reference sequence). J lost 14 bases, V lost 7 bases, and 11 bases had no gene match. DNA for the CDR3: TGTGCCAGCACCCCGACAGGGCCGGGGGCCCTCCACTTT. This encodes CASTPTGPGALHF.

V and J are TRBV19 and TRBJ1-2; 7 positions agree with TRBD1. The CDR3 totals 13 residues. V lost 4 bases, J lost 5 bases, and 4 bases stayed unmatched. Germline lookup yields CDR1 LNHDA and CDR2 SQIVND (reference sequence). The CDR3 DNA is TGTGCCAGTAGTAACCGGGACAGATATGGCTACACCTTC. Translated: CASSNRDRYGYTF.

The sample holds one count of this clone. The V call is TRBV18, the J call TRBJ1-2; TRBD1 agrees at 8 bases. The V gene end was trimmed by 3 bases and the J gene end by 2 bases; junction bases not matched to a gene: 14. This CDR3 has 18 residues. Germline loops: CDR1 KGHSH, CDR2 LQKENI. The CDR3 loop reads CASSPLGAGTGSNYGYTF. The CDR3 DNA reads as TGTGCCAGCTCACCCTTGGGTGCTGGGACAGGTTCCAACTATGGCTACACCTTC.

V usage is TRBV7-3 and J usage is TRBJ2-4, with TRBD2 matching 10 bases. The CDR3 has 17 residues. The V gene end was trimmed by 1 base and the J gene end by 8 bases; junction bases not matched to a gene: 11. Germline loops: CDR1 SGHTA, CDR2 FQGTGA. CDR3: CASSLRPLAGETDIQYF. In nucleotides, the CDR3 is TGTGCCAGCAGCTTAAGGCCCCTAGCGGGAGAGACGGACATTCAGTACTTC.

The chain employs TRBV6-5 and TRBJ1-2; TRBD1 matches at 7 bases. The ends lost 6 bases at V and 3 bases at J; junction bases unmatched: 4. CDR1 MNHEY and CDR2 SVGAGI come from the germline V gene. The CDR3 spans 13 residues. In nucleotides, the CDR3 is TGTGCCAGCAGCGGGGACAGTTACTATGGCTACACCTTC. It codes for CASSGDSYYGYTF.

The chain recombines TRBV5-1 with TRBJ2-3; 8 bases match TRBD2. V gave up 2 bases and J gave up 2 bases; unmatched junction bases: 4. The CDR3 consists of 15 residues. Looked up from germline, CDR1 is SGHRS and CDR2 is YFSETQ. The CDR3 protein is CASSFTSGITDTQYF. The CDR3 region has the DNA TGCGCCAGCAGCTTCACTAGCGGCATCACAGATACGCAGTATTTT.

V and J are TRBV5-1 and TRBJ1-4, with D tentatively TRBD1 (6 bases). Looked up from germline, CDR1 is SGHRS and CDR2 is YFSETQ. The CDR3 extends over 15 amino acids. With 0 bases removed from V and 5 bases from J, the gap between germline ends came to 11 bases. DNA of the CDR3: TGCGCCAGCAGCTTGGAAGGGGGAGCGAATGAAAAACTGTTTTTT. Translated, it gives CASSLEGGANEKLFF.

The gene calls are TRBV2 and TRBJ1-6; D uncertain. Germline values: CDR1 SNHLY, CDR2 FYNNEI. The length of the CDR3 is 15 residues. The V end lost 5 bases, the J end lost 7 bases, and 15 bases lay between the germline ends. The CDR3 spells CASSLRTLANSPLHF. In DNA form, the CDR3 reads TGTGCCAGCAGTCTCCGGACCTTAGCGAATTCACCCCTCCACTTT.

The gene calls are TRBV6-5 and TRBJ1-2; D may be TRBD1 (5 bases). Germline values: CDR1 MNHEY, CDR2 SVGAGI. This CDR3 is built from 13 residues. Trimming left V 6 bases short and J 4 bases short, with 12 bases between. CDR3: CASRLTASYGYTF. CDR3 nucleotides: TGTGCCAGCAGATTGACAGCATCCTATGGCTACACCTTC.

The V and J genes are TRBV6-6 and TRBJ2-7, with 7 bases lining up with TRBD1. CDR1 and CDR2 from the germline V gene are MNHNY and SVGAGI (reference sequence). The CDR3 is 15 residues long. V dropped 0 bases and J dropped 3; count of bases not matched to a gene: 5. CDR3 nucleotides: TGTGCCAGCAGTTACTCGGGGCAGGGGGACTACGAGCAGTACTTC. Residues: CASSYSGQGDYEQYF.

This chain links TRBV28 with TRBJ2-5; a possible D gene is TRBD2 (5 bases). Deletions cut 4 bases from V and 5 bases from J, with 14 bases between. CDR3 length: 14 residues. Germline values: CDR1 MDHEN, CDR2 SYDVKM. CDR3 loop: CASSSLDSLETQYF. For the CDR3, the DNA is TGTGCCAGCAGTTCCCTGGACTCGCTGGAGACCCAGTACTTC.